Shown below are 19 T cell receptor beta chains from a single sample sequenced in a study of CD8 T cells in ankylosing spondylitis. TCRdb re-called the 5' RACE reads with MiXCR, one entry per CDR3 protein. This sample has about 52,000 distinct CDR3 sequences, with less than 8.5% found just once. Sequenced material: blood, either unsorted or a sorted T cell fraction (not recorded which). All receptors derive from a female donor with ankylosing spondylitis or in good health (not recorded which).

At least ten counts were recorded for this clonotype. The CDR3 loop reads CASSLAGGSINEQFF. DNA for the CDR3: TGTGCCAGCAGCCTAGCGGGGGGCTCCATTAATGAGCAGTTCTTC. The rearrangement joins TRBV12-3 or TRBV12-4 to TRBJ2-1; TRBD2 agrees at 11 bases. V shed 6 bases and J 7 bases; nucleotides not matched to a gene: 8. CDR3 size: 15 residues.

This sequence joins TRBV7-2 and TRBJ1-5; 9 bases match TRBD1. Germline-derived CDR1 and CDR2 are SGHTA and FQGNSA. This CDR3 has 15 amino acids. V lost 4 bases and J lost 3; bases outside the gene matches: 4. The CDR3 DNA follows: TGTGCCAGCAGCTCGGGACAGGGCCACAATCAGCCCCAGCATTTT. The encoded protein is CASSSGQGHNQPQHF.

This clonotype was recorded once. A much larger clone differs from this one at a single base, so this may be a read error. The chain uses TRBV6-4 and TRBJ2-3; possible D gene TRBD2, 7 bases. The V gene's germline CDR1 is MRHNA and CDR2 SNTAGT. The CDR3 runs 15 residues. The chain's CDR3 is CAGSEGGGDTDTQYF. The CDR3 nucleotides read TGTGCCGGCAGTGAAGGCGGGGGCGACACAGATACGCAGTATTTT.

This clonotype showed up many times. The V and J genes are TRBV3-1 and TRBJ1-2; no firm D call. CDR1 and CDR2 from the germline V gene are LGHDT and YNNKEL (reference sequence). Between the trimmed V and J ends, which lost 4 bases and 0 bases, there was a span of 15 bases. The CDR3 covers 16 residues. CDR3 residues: CASSLEPSSANYGYTF. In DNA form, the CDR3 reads TGTGCCAGCAGCCTAGAACCATCATCAGCTAACTATGGCTACACCTTC.

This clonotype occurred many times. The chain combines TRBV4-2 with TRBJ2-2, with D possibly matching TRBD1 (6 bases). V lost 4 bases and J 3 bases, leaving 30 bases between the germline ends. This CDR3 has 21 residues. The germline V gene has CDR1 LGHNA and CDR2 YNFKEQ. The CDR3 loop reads CASSLTTDRFHVRTDTGELFF. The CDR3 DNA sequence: TGTGCCAGCAGCCTAACAACTGACAGGTTCCATGTACGCACGGACACCGGGGAGCTGTTTTTT.

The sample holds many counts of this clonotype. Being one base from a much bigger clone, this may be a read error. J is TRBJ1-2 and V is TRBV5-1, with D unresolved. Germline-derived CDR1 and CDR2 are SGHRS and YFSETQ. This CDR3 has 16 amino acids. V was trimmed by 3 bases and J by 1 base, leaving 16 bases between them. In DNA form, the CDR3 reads TGCGCCAGCAGCTCTGGACGGCTGTCCCTTAACTATGGCTACACCTTC. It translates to CASSSGRLSLNYGYTF. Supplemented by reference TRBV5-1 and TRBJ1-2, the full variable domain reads KAGVTQTPRYLIKTRGQQVTLSCSPISGHRSVSWYQQTPGQGLQFLFEYFSETQRNKGNFPGRFSGRQFSNSRSEMNVSTLELGDSALYLCASSSGRLSLNYGYTFGSGTRLTVV.

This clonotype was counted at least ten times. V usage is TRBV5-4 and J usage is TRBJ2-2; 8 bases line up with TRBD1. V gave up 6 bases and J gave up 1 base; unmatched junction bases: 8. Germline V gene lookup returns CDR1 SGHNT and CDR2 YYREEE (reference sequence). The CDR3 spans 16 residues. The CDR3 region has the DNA TGTGCCAGCACCCACCCGACAGGGGAGAACACCGGGGAGCTGTTTTTT. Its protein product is CASTHPTGENTGELFF.

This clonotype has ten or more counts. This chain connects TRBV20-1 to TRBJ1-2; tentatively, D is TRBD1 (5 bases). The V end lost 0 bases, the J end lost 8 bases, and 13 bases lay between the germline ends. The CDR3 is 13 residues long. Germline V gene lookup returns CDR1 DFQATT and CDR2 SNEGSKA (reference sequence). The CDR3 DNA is TGCAGTGCTAGAGAGGGGCAGTCCTACGGCTACACCTTC. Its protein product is CSAREGQSYGYTF.

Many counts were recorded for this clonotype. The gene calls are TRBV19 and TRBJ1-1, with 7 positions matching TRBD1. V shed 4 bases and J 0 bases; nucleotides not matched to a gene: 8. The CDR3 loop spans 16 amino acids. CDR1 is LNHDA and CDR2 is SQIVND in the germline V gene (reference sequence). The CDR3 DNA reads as TGTGCCAGTAGTACCCGCCGGGACAGCCTGAACACTGAAGCTTTCTTT. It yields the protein CASSTRRDSLNTEAFF.

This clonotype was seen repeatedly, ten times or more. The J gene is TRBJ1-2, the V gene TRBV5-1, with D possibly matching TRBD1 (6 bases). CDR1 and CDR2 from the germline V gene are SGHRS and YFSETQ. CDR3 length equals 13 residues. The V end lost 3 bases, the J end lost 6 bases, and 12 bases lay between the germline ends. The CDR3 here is CASSSWYRDGYTF. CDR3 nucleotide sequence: TGCGCCAGCAGCTCCTGGTACAGGGATGGCTACACCTTC.

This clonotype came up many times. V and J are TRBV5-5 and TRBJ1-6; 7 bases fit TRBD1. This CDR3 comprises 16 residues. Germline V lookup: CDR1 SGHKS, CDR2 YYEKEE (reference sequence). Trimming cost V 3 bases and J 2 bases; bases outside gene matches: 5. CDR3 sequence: CASSSTGTAYNSPLHF. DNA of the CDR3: TGTGCCAGCAGCTCAACGGGGACAGCCTATAATTCACCCCTCCACTTT.

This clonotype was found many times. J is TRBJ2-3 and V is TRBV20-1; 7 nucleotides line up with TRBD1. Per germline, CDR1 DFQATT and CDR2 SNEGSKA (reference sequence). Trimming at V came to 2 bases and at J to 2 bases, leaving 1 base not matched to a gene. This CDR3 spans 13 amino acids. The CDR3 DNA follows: TGCAGTGCTAGAACAGGGGCCACAGATACGCAGTATTTT. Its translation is CSARTGATDTQYF.

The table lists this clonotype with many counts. This CDR3 reads CSASKGLAGGRTDTQYF. In DNA, the CDR3 is TGCAGTGCTAGTAAGGGACTAGCGGGGGGGCGCACAGATACGCAGTATTTT. The rearrangement joins TRBV20-1 to TRBJ2-3; 16 positions match TRBD2. The CDR3 loop spans 17 amino acids. CDR1 is DFQATT, CDR2 SNEGSKA, per germline (reference sequence). Trimming took 3 bases from V and 1 from J; bases not matched to a gene: 4.

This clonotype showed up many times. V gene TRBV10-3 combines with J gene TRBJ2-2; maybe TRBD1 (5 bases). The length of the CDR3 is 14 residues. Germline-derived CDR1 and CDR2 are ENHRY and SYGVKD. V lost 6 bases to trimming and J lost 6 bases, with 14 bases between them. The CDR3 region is CAIRTPQGSGELFF. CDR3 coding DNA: TGTGCCATCAGAACCCCCCAGGGTTCCGGGGAGCTGTTTTTT.

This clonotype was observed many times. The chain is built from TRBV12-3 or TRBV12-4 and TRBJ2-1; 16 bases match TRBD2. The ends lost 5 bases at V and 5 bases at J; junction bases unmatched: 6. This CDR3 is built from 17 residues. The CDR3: CASSRGLAGGPNNEQFF. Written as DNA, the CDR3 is TGTGCCAGCAGTCGGGGACTAGCGGGGGGGCCCAACAATGAGCAGTTCTTC.

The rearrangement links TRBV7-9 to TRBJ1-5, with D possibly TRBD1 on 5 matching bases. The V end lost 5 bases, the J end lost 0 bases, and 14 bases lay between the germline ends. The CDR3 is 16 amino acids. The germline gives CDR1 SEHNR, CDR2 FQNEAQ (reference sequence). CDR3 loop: CASSLQGLGSNQPQHF. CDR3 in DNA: TGTGCCAGCAGCCTTCAGGGCTTAGGTAGCAATCAGCCCCAGCATTTT. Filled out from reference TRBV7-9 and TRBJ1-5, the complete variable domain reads DTGVSQNPRHKITKRGQNVTFRCDPISEHNRLYWYRQTLGQGPEFLTYFQNEAQLEKSRLLSDRFSAERPKGSFSTLEIQRTEQGDSAMYLCASSLQGLGSNQPQHFGDGTRLSIL.

CDR3 loop: CSVVGERANYGYTF. Here the CDR3 DNA reads TGCAGCGTTGTCGGGGAAAGGGCTAACTATGGCTACACCTTC. The V gene is TRBV29-1, the J gene TRBJ1-2; D is ambiguous. The germline CDR1 and CDR2 sequences are SQVTM and ANQGSEA. V lost 4 bases, J lost 0 bases, and 12 bases lay in between. This CDR3 contains 14 residues.

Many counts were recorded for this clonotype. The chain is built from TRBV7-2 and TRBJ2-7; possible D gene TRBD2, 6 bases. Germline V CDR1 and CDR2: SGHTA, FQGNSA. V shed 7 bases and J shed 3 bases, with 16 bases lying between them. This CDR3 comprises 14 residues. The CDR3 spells CASKAAGSHYEQYF. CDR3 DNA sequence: TGTGCCAGCAAGGCCGCGGGATCGCACTACGAGCAGTACTTC. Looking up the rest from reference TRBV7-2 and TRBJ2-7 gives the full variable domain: GAGVSQSPSNKVTEKGKDVELRCDPISGHTALYWYRQSLGQGLEFLIYFQGNSAPDKSGLPSDRFSAERTGGSVSTLTIQRTQQEDSAVYLCASKAAGSHYEQYFGPGTRLTVT.

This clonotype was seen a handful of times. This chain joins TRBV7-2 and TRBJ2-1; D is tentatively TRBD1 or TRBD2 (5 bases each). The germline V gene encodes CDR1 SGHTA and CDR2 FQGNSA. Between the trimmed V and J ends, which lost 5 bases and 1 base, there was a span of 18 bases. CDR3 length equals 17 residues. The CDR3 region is CASSEGTPTMSYNEQFF. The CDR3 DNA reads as TGTGCCAGCAGCGAAGGGACCCCTACCATGTCCTACAATGAGCAGTTCTTC.